This T cell receptor beta chain was observed in a study of blood T cell repertoires in COVID-19. This clone was detected only a few times. The protocol was immunoSEQ multiplex PCR, while the TCRdb copy is restricted to in-frame clones and leaves out a portion. Of roughly 210,000 clones in the sample, roughly 91% are singletons; the top ten hold around 7%. The CDR3 contains 20 residues. CDR1 is LGHDT, CDR2 YNNKEL, per germline (reference sequence). V was trimmed by 1 base and J by 0 bases, leaving 22 bases between them. This receptor was identified in a man aged 25-40 years in a cohort exposed to, infected with or recovered from COVID-19 (not recorded which). The sample consisted of PBMCs or T cells enriched from blood (not recorded which). The rearrangement joins TRBV3-1 (or the pseudogene TRBV3-2) to TRBJ2-4; a possible D gene is TRBD2 (6 bases). CDR3 loop: CASSQARSGVDPLAKNIQYF. The DNA of the CDR3 is TGTGCCAGCAGCCAAGCACGGTCGGGGGTTGACCCTCTAGCCAAAAACATTCAGTACTTC.